The 20 T cell receptor beta chains below come from one sample, sequenced in a study of OX40 agonist ivuxolimab in advanced cancers. The table came from immunoSEQ multiplex PCR; TCRdb's copy has only in-frame clones and leaves some out. The sample has 70,000 to 80,000 clones, around 94% seen once. The specimen was CD4+ or CD8+ T cells sorted from blood, collected in a trial of the OX40 agonist ivuxolimab. The receptors were sampled from an adult with an advanced solid tumor such as melanoma, head and neck, liver or kidney cancer.

The chain employs TRBV14 and TRBJ2-7; tentative D call: TRBD2 (6 bases). V lost 1 base to trimming and J lost 1 base, with 14 bases between them. The CDR3 contains 16 residues. CDR1 and CDR2 (germline): SGHDN, FVKESK. The CDR3 loop is CASSQGRTIPSYEQYF. The CDR3 nucleotides are TGTGCCAGCAGCCAAGGACGGACTATTCCATCCTACGAGCAGTACTTC. Variable domain in full (rest from reference TRBV14 and TRBJ2-7): EAGVTQFPSHSVIEKGQTVTLRCDPISGHDNLYWYRRVMGKEIKFLLHFVKESKQDESGMPNNRFLAERTGGTYSTLKVQPAELEDSGVYFCASSQGRTIPSYEQYFGPGTRLTVT.

This clone was found once. The chain carries TRBV29-1 and TRBJ2-7, with D maybe TRBD2 (5 bases). Germline V gene lookup returns CDR1 SQVTM and CDR2 ANQGSEA. Trimming stripped 7 bases from V and 5 bases from J, with 12 bases between. The CDR3 extends over 11 amino acids. CDR3 sequence reads: CSAGWGDEQYF. In DNA form, the CDR3 reads TGCAGCGCTGGGTGGGGAGACGAGCAGTACTTC.

This sequence joins TRBV7-8 and TRBJ2-7; D unclear. Germline CDR1 reads SGHVS; CDR2 reads FQNEAQ. V was pared by 1 base and J by 2 bases, with 9 bases between. The CDR3 is 14 residues long. CDR3 in DNA: TGTGCCAGCAGCTTAGGCGGCAAAACCTACGAGCAGTACTTC. Its translation: CASSLGGKTYEQYF. The full variable domain, in which reference TRBV7-8 and TRBJ2-7 provide the parts outside the CDR3, is GAGVSQSPRYKVAKRGQDVALRCDPISGHVSLFWYQQALGQGPEFLTYFQNEAQLDKSGLPSDRFFAERPEGSVSTLKIQRTQQEDSAVYLCASSLGGKTYEQYFGPGTRLTVT.

The J gene is TRBJ1-2, the V gene TRBV9, with 7 bases identical to TRBD1. With V trimmed by 4 bases and J by 2 bases, 14 bases remained unmatched. The CDR3 contains 17 residues. Germline V lookup: CDR1 SGDLS, CDR2 YYNGEE. CDR3 DNA: TGTGCCAGCAGCTTAAGCATAACAGGGGTCAGGAACTATGGCTACACCTTC. It codes for CASSLSITGVRNYGYTF.

The rearrangement links TRBV9 to TRBJ1-2, with D possibly being TRBD1 (5 bases). Germline loops: CDR1 SGDLS, CDR2 YYNGEE. V was pared by 0 bases and J by 0 bases, with 12 bases between. The CDR3 has 16 residues. DNA for the CDR3: TGTGCCAGCAGCGTAGACCCTGGCAGGGCTAACTATGGCTACACCTTC. Amino acid sequence: CASSVDPGRANYGYTF.

The genes are TRBV7-6 and TRBJ1-1; a weak D match, TRBD1 (6 bases). The CDR3 runs to 15 residues. Trimming took 5 bases from V and 4 from J, leaving 17 bases between them. Germline CDR1 reads SGHVS; CDR2 reads FNYEAQ. The CDR3, as DNA: TGTGCCAGCAGCCATCTGGGGGGGGCATCCACTGAAGCTTTCTTT. Translating gives CASSHLGGASTEAFF.

J is TRBJ2-1 and V is TRBV27, with D tentatively TRBD2 (7 bases). The CDR3 runs to 12 residues. Trimming left V 3 bases short and J 9 bases short, with 9 bases between. Germline V CDR1 and CDR2: MNHEY, SMNVEV (reference sequence). The CDR3, as DNA: TGTGCCAGCAGTTTGGGGGGGGCTGAGCAGTTCTTC. Encoded protein: CASSLGGAEQFF.

The chain joins TRBV27 to TRBJ2-3; TRBD2 is a possible D gene (6 bases). The V and J ends lost 3 bases and 2 bases respectively, with 15 bases between them. The CDR3 has 16 amino acids. Germline V gene data show CDR1 as MNHEY and CDR2 as SMNVEV (reference sequence). Here the CDR3 DNA reads TGTGCCAGCAGTTTTAGCGGAACCCACGCCACAGATACGCAGTATTTT. Its protein product is CASSFSGTHATDTQYF.

The rearrangement uses TRBV19 and TRBJ2-7; the match to TRBD1 covers 7 bases. With V trimmed by 4 bases and J by 2 bases, 8 bases remained unmatched. Germline V gives CDR1 LNHDA, CDR2 SQIVND (reference sequence). The CDR3 covers 15 residues. CDR3 in amino acids: CASSTAAGGPYEQYF. Written as DNA, the CDR3 is TGTGCCAGTAGTACCGCCGCAGGGGGACCCTACGAGCAGTACTTC.

This clone was observed a single time. This chain links TRBV5-6 with TRBJ2-7; the D is unclear. The CDR3 spans 16 residues. Germline CDR1 is SGHDT and CDR2 is YYEEEE. Trimming pared 4 bases from V and 9 bases from J, leaving 26 bases between. The CDR3 here is CASSPDPGRVQVGQYF. In DNA, the CDR3 is TGTGCCAGCAGCCCGGACCCGGGTCGGGTTCAGGTAGGGCAGTACTTC.

The chain combines TRBV19 with TRBJ2-5; a possible D gene is TRBD2 (5 bases). The length of the CDR3 is 17 residues. Trimming pared 7 bases from V and 4 bases from J, leaving 25 bases between. The V gene's germline CDR1 is LNHDA and CDR2 SQIVND (reference sequence). Here the CDR3 DNA reads TGTGCCAGTACCCGAGGTTCCGAGGGAGCCCTCGGAGAGACCCAGTACTTC. Its translation: CASTRGSEGALGETQYF.

This chain connects TRBV19 to TRBJ1-5; 7 bases map to TRBD1. Germline V CDR1 and CDR2: LNHDA, SQIVND (reference sequence). V trimming: 3 bases; J trimming: 7 bases; junction bases outside the gene matches: 12. The CDR3 runs 16 residues. The CDR3 sequence is CASSIRGQGNYQPQHF. The CDR3 nucleotides are TGTGCCAGTAGTATTAGGGGGCAGGGGAACTACCAGCCCCAGCATTTT.

V usage is TRBV19 and J usage is TRBJ2-7; D is unresolved. Trimming left V 0 bases short and J 2 bases short, with 11 bases between. The CDR3 sequence is 15 residues long. Germline V gives CDR1 LNHDA, CDR2 SQIVND (reference sequence). The CDR3 sequence is CASSIDLVSPYEQYF. CDR3 nucleotide sequence: TGTGCCAGTAGTATAGATCTCGTCAGTCCCTACGAGCAGTACTTC.

This chain connects TRBV7-3 to TRBJ2-3; TRBD2 matches at 13 bases. The length of the CDR3 is 15 residues. V gave up 2 bases and J gave up 9 bases; unmatched junction bases: 5. Per germline, CDR1 SGHTA and CDR2 FQGTGA. Written as DNA, the CDR3 is TGTGCCAGCAGCTTATCCGGGACTAGCGGGGACACGCAGTATTTT. It is translated as CASSLSGTSGDTQYF.

The chain uses TRBV6-1 and TRBJ2-5, with D maybe TRBD2 (6 bases). CDR1 MNHNS and CDR2 SASEGT come from the germline V gene. Trimming took off 8 bases at V and 4 bases at J, with 17 bases between the two ends. The CDR3 covers 14 residues. In DNA form, the CDR3 reads TGTGCCAGCGGGGAGGAGGGCGATGGAGAGACCCAGTACTTC. This codes for CASGEEGDGETQYF.

The chain is built from TRBV7-3 and TRBJ2-5; possibly TRBD2 for D (5 bases). Germline assignment: CDR1 SGHTA and CDR2 FQGTGA. Trimming took off 1 base at V and 1 base at J, with 7 bases between the two ends. The CDR3 covers 14 residues. DNA of the CDR3: TGTGCCAGCAGCTTAATGGCGGGCCAAGAGACCCAGTACTTC. Its translation: CASSLMAGQETQYF.

This clone was seen a handful of times. The chain has TRBV19 and TRBJ1-1, with D possibly being TRBD1 (5 bases). CDR1 LNHDA and CDR2 SQIVND come from the germline V gene (reference sequence). This CDR3 spans 10 amino acids. V lost 10 bases and J 8 bases, leaving 11 bases between the germline ends. CDR3 in amino acids: CATEEGEAFF. CDR3 sequence (DNA): TGTGCCACCGAAGAGGGGGAAGCTTTCTTT.

The chain is built from TRBV21-1 and TRBJ1-4. TRBV21-1 is deemed a pseudogene. The CDR3 runs 18 residues. The CDR3 loop reads CASSKEGQGRGPNEKLFF. The CDR3 DNA reads as TGTGCCAGCAGCAAAGAGGGCCAGGGTAGAGGGCCTAATGAAAAACTGTTTTTT.

The V gene is TRBV4-3, the J gene TRBJ2-1, with TRBD2 as a possible D gene (5 bases). The CDR3 contains 18 residues. Germline assignment: CDR1 LGHNA and CDR2 YSLEER. The V and J ends lost 0 bases and 6 bases respectively, with 21 bases between them. CDR3 in amino acids: CASSQDVGPWDRGNEQFF. In DNA, the CDR3 is TGCGCCAGCAGCCAAGATGTCGGGCCCTGGGATCGGGGCAATGAGCAGTTCTTC.

The J gene is TRBJ2-7, the V gene TRBV27; 13 nucleotides match TRBD2. With 4 bases clipped from V and 2 bases from J, the junction kept 5 bases outside the gene matches. Germline V CDR1 and CDR2: MNHEY, SMNVEV (reference sequence). This CDR3 has 16 residues. The CDR3 bases are TGTGCCAGCAGTTCAAGACTAGCGGGAGGACCCTACGAGCAGTACTTC. Translation: CASSSRLAGGPYEQYF.